This T cell receptor (beta chain) comes out of a study of a mutant IDH1 vaccine in newly diagnosed glioma. The overall study: Patients received vaccination from 4-6 weeks after radiotherapy alone, or with temozolomide cycles. The treated population exhibited a male proportion of about 60%, a female proportion of roughly 40%, and a mean age of around 40 years.

V was clipped by 8 bases and J by 5 bases; unmatched bases: 6. The CDR3 length is 13 residues. CDR1 is SEHNR, CDR2 FQNEAQ, per germline (reference sequence). Remarks on this clone: The antigen remains unidentified.

Time point given: week 5, during vaccination. Vaccination comprised doses that each held 300 ug of mutant IDH1 20-mer peptide, plus topical imiquimod. This table comes from immunoSEQ multiplex PCR, and its TCRdb copy is limited to in-frame clones, with some not included. The sample has 45,000 to 70,000 clones, over 70% seen once. The sequence derives from a man aged 25 to 40 with glioma. This sample comprised PBMCs, obtained from a glioma patient whose treatment included an IDH1 peptide vaccine. The chain combines TRBV7-9 with TRBJ1-5; 7 bases align to TRBD1. CDR3 nucleotide sequence: TGTGCCAGCTCGACAGGGAAAGATCAGCCCCAGCATTTT. Translated, it gives CASSTGKDQPQHF.